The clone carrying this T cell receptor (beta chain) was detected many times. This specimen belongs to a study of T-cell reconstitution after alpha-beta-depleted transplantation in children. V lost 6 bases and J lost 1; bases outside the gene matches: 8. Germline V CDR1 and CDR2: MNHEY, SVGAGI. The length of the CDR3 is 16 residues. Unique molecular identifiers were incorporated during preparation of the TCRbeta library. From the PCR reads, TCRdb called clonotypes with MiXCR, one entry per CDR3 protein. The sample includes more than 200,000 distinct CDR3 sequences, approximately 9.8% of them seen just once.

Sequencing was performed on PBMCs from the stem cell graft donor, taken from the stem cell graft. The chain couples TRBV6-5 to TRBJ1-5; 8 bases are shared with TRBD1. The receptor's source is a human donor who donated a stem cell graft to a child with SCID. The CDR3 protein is CASRTDRGGSNQPQHF. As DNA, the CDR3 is TGTGCCAGCAGAACCGACAGGGGTGGGAGCAATCAGCCCCAGCATTTT.